This TCR beta chain came from a study of cytomegalovirus exposure and HLA in healthy donors. The study ran its PCR with 60 Vbeta and 13 Jbeta primers. Repertoires were generated with immunoSEQ multiplex PCR, while TCRdb's copy carries only in-frame clones and drops some. In the table there are about 250,000 clones, around 65% of which are singletons. Broader study findings: Reportedly, fewer N-insertions than the approximately 610-donor mean appeared in an Asian-associated ancestry cluster in a later analysis.

CDR1 is SEHNR, CDR2 FQNEAQ, per germline (reference sequence). Trimming took 5 bases from V and 3 from J; bases not matched to a gene: 8. The CDR3 covers 17 residues. Points on this clone: As yet, its antigen is unknown.

Sequenced: PBMCs. The clonotype was recovered from a female donor in good health and CMV-seronegative. The gene calls are TRBV7-9 and TRBJ2-3; 13 bases align to TRBD2. CDR3 nucleotides: TGTGCCAGCAGCGCCGTCACTAGCGGGGGGGGGACAGATACGCAGTATTTT. Translating it yields CASSAVTSGGGTDTQYF.